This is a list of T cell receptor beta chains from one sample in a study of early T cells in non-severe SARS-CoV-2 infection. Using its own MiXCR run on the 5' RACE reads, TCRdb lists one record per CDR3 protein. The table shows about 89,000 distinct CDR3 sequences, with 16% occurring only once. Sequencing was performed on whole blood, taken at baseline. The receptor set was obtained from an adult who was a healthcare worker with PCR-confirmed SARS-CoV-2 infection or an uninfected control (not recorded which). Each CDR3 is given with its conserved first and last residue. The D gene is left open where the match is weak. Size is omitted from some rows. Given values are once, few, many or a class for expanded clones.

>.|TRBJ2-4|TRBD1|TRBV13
TGTGCCAGCAGCGCAGGGACAGGGACCATTCAGTACTTC
CASSAGTGTIQYF
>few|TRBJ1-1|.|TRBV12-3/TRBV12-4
TGTGCCAGCAGTCGACCTCCAAGTGAAGCTTTCTTT
CASSRPPSEAFF
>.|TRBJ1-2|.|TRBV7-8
TGTGCCAGCAGCTTAATGCGGCAGGAAGGCTACACCTTC
CASSLMRQEGYTF
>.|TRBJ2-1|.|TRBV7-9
TGTGCCAGCAGCTTACCACAACGGGGGAGCTCCTACAATGAGCAGTTCTTC
CASSLPQRGSSYNEQFF
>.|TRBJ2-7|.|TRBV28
TGTGCCAGCAGTTTGCTGGGGGGTTACAACGAGCAGTACTTC
CASSLLGGYNEQYF
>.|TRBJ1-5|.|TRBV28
TGTGCCAGCAGCCAGACAGCATCAAATCAGCCCCAGCATTTT
CASSQTASNQPQHF
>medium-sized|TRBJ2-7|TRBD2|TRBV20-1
TGCAGTGTCGGGGGGACTCGGACCTCGTTCTCCGTCATCTACGAGCAGTACTTC
CSVGGTRTSFSVIYEQYF
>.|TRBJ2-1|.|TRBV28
TGTGCCAGCAGTTTGGTGGGCTTCAATGAGCAGTTCTTC
CASSLVGFNEQFF
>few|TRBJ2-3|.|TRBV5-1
TGCGCCAGCAGCTTGGTAACGACTCTTGGGGATACGCAGTATTTT
CASSLVTTLGDTQYF
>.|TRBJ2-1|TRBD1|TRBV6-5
TGTGCCAGCGGCAGGGACAGGGGGCTAGGTGAGCAGTTCTTC
CASGRDRGLGEQFF